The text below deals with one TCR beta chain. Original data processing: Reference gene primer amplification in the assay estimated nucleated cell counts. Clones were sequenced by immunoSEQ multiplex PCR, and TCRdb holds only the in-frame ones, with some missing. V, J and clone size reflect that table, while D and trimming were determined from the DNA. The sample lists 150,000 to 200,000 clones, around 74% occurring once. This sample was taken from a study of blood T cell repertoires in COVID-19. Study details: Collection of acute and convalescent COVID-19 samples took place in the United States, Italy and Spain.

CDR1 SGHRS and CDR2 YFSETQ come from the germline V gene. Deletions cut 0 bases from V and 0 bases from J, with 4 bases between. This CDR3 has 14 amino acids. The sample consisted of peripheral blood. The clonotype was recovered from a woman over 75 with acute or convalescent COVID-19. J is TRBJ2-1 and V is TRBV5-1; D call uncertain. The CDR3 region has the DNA TGCGCCAGCAGCTTGGACAACTCCTACAATGAGCAGTTCTTC. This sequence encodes CASSLDNSYNEQFF.